This T cell receptor beta chain emerged from a study of human T cells and chemical hapten exposure listed by TCRdb under 2021. The study in broad terms: The libraries were sequenced as a pool, and the TCR yield per sample differed mostly because of small variations in library volumes within the pool. Peripheral blood TCR repertoire changes were tracked in vivo in alopecia patients during primary and secondary sensitization to the hapten diphenylcyclopropenone (DPC). From each blood RNA sample, both TCR alpha and TCR beta chains were sequenced.

Preparation of the library involved 5' RACE. The data were produced on an Illumina MiSeq. During library preparation, unique molecular identifiers were attached to individual cDNA molecules so that TCRs could be counted in a quantitative, reproducible way. From the authors' description of their analysis: A median of roughly 99,000 TCRs per sample was observed, with a range of about 20,000 to 690,600. The Decombinator software suite was used to annotate the V, J and CDR3 of the TCR reads. To make PS versus PT1 abundance plots, every sample was subsampled to the same number of TCRs (28,000). TCRs were defined as expanded if absent before sensitization and observed at least eight times at the 2-week time point. TCRdb redid the processing of the public reads, applying fastp at Q25 and MiXCR, and retained in-frame beta chains. Every CDR3 protein is listed once, alongside the most common genes and DNA of its rows. TCRdb's processing, not the authors', yielded these V and J calls. A total of 65,000 to 95,000 distinct CDR3 sequences appear in this sample, about 8% of them only once. Clones ranked in the top ten supply approximately 2.3% of the sample.

Total RNA was extracted from unfractionated whole blood that had been collected in Tempus Blood RNA tubes. About 5 healthy volunteers served as TCR sequencing controls and were bled at day 0, 2 weeks and 6 weeks. This clonotype was seen repeatedly, ten times or more. Its antigen remains undetermined. No much larger clone exists at a distance of one base, and base qualities are not known. The CDR3 spans 14 residues, from the cysteine through the phenylalanine. The read is trimmed to its CDR3 DNA, 42 bases read in frame from base 1. V and J are truncated by 3 bases and 4 bases respectively, leaving an intervening sequence of 9 bases. Results the study describes overall, beyond this receptor: The number of TCRs above 1 in 1000 frequency did not change with DPC sensitization; there was no evidence of global repertoire structure alterations. After repeated subsampling, the strength of the expansion versus patch-test correlation and the threshold at which it became significant changed.

The chain is assembled from TRBV12-3 or TRBV12-4 and TRBJ2-2; a weak D assignment points to TRBD1 (5 bases agree). The sequence was obtained from a male donor in good health. The sequenced DNA: TGTGCCAGCAGTTTTGACAGCAGCACCGGGGAGCTGTTTTTT. This sequence encodes CASSFDSSTGELFF.